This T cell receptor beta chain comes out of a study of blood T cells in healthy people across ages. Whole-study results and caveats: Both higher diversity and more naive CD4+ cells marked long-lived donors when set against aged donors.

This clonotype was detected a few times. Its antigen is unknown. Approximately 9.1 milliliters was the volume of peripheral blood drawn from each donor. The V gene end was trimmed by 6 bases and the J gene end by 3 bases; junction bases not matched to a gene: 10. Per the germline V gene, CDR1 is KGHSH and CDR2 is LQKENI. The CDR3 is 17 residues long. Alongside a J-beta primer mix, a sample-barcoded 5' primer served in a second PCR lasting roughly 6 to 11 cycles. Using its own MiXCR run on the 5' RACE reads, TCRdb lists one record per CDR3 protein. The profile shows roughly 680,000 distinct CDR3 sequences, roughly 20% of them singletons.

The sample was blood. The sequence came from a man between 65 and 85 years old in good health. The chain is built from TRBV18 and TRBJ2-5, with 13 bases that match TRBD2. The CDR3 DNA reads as TGTGCCAGCTCTCGGACTAGCGGGAGAAGGGTGGAAGAGACCCAGTACTTC. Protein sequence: CASSRTSGRRVEETQYF.